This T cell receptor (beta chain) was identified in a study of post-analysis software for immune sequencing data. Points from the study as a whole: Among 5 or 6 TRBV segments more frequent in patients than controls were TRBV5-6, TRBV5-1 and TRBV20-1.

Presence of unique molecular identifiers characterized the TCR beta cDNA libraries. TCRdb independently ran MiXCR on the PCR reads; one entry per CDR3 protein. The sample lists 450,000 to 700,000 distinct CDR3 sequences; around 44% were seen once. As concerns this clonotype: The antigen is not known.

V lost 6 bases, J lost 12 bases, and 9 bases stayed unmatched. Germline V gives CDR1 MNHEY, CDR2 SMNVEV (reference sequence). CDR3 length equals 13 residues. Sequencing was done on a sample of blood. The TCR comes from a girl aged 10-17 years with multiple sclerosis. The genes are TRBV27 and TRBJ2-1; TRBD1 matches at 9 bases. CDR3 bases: TGTGCCAGCAGCCCGGGACAGGGTGTGCTGCAGTTCTTC. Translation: CASSPGQGVLQFF.